The 29 T cell receptor beta chains given below trace back to one sample, sequenced in a study of T cells in narcolepsy. Sequenced by immunoSEQ multiplex PCR; TCRdb stores in-frame clones only, minus some. Of 30,000 to 35,000 clones listed, 60% to 80% are singletons. Sequences were obtained from memory (CD45RA-) CD4+ T cells from blood. The receptors originated from a human donor in good health.

The rearrangement joins TRBV5-3 to TRBJ1-5; D remains unclear. TRBV5-3 is identified as an open reading frame with a role that is uncertain. The CDR3 has 17 amino acids. V lost 2 bases to trimming and J lost 0 bases, with 15 bases between them. Here the CDR3 DNA reads TGTGCCAGAAGCTTTTGTGCAGGCCTATATAGCAATCAGCCCCAGCATTTT. Translation: CARSFCAGLYSNQPQHF.

J is TRBJ2-7 and V is TRBV25-1; no definite D call. From germline, CDR1 is MGHDK and CDR2 SYGVNS. The CDR3 runs to 12 residues. Trimming left V 3 bases short and J 7 bases short, with 10 bases between. This chain's CDR3 is CASSDTTLEQYF. The CDR3 DNA sequence: TGTGCCAGCAGTGATACCACCTTGGAGCAGTACTTC.

V is TRBV12-2 and J is TRBJ2-1; the tabulated D call, TRBD2, remains unverified against the DNA. TRBV12-2 has pseudogene status. There are 16 residues in the CDR3. CDR3 coding DNA: TGTGCAAGTCGCTTAGAATTTTATGTGTTGAGCGTTGAGCAGTTCTTC. Protein product: CASRLEFYVLSVEQFF.

This chain joins TRBV6-1 and TRBJ1-1, with D uncertain. Trimming took off 8 bases at V and 1 base at J, with 5 bases between the two ends. Germline values: CDR1 MNHNS, CDR2 SASEGT. CDR3 length equals 11 residues. CDR3 coding DNA: TGTGCCAGCCTTTGGAACACTGAAGCTTTCTTT. It specifies CASLWNTEAFF.

This clone has just one count. The rearrangement links TRBV27 to TRBJ1-1, with D maybe TRBD1 (6 bases). This CDR3 contains 14 residues. Germline V lookup: CDR1 MNHEY, CDR2 SMNVEV (reference sequence). Trimming took off 3 bases at V and 6 bases at J, with 14 bases between the two ends. CDR3 residues: CASSFLQGSSEAFF. CDR3 sequence (DNA): TGTGCCAGCAGTTTCTTGCAGGGGTCATCTGAAGCTTTCTTT.

This rearrangement joins TRBV9 to TRBJ2-7, with 8 bases that match TRBD2. This CDR3 comprises 15 residues. CDR1 SGDLS and CDR2 YYNGEE come from the germline V gene. Trimming cost V 4 bases and J 1 base; bases outside gene matches: 7. The chain's CDR3 is CASSPRTSRSYEQYF. In DNA form, the CDR3 reads TGTGCCAGCAGCCCGCGGACTAGCCGATCCTACGAGCAGTACTTC.

V is TRBV5-6 and J is TRBJ2-1; D tentatively fits TRBD1 or TRBD2 (5 bases each). V lost 1 base and J lost 6, with 14 bases in between. CDR3 length: 15 amino acids. The germline gives CDR1 SGHDT, CDR2 YYEEEE. CDR3 in amino acids: CASSLKGPRGNEQFF. DNA for the CDR3: TGTGCCAGCAGCTTGAAGGGACCTCGGGGCAATGAGCAGTTCTTC. The full variable domain, in which reference TRBV5-6 and TRBJ2-1 provide the parts outside the CDR3, is DAGVTQSPTHLIKTRGQQVTLRCSPKSGHDTVSWYQQALGQGPQFIFQYYEEEERQRGNFPDRFSGHQFPNYSSELNVNALLLGDSALYLCASSLKGPRGNEQFFGPGTRLTVL.

The chain employs TRBV29-1 and TRBJ2-5; 9 positions match TRBD1. This CDR3 region has 13 residues. With 7 bases clipped from V and 6 bases from J, the junction kept 9 bases outside the gene matches. Per germline, CDR1 SQVTM and CDR2 ANQGSEA. The CDR3 bases are TGCAGCGCTACGCCGGGACAGGGAAAGACCCAGTACTTC. Its protein product is CSATPGQGKTQYF.

The rearrangement uses TRBV10-3 and TRBJ2-1; TRBD2 matches at 7 bases. In germline, CDR1 is ENHRY, CDR2 SYGVKD. The CDR3 sequence is 13 residues long. Trimming took 7 bases from V and 5 from J; bases not matched to a gene: 5. CDR3 in amino acids: CAITAGTNNEQFF. In DNA, the CDR3 is TGTGCCATCACAGCGGGGACGAACAATGAGCAGTTCTTC.

The V call is TRBV6-1, the J call TRBJ1-5; D ambiguous. The CDR3 is 13 residues long. Germline assignment: CDR1 MNHNS and CDR2 SASEGT. Trimming left V 2 bases short and J 3 bases short, with 5 bases between. As DNA, the CDR3 is TGTGCCAGCAGTGAAATCCCCAATCAGCCCCAGCATTTT. Its translation: CASSEIPNQPQHF.

V and J are TRBV15 and TRBJ2-7; D unresolved. The germline V gene has CDR1 LNHNV and CDR2 YYDKDF (reference sequence). CDR3 length equals 14 residues. V gave up 8 bases and J gave up 0 bases, with 14 bases separating them. Written as DNA, the CDR3 is TGTGCCACCCCGGAGCCGACGAGCTCCTACGAGCAGTACTTC. It is translated as CATPEPTSSYEQYF. The whole variable domain, remainder taken from reference TRBV15 and TRBJ2-7, is DAMVIQNPRYQVTQFGKPVTLSCSQTLNHNVMYWYQQKSSQAPKLLFHYYDKDFNNEADTPDNFQSRRPNTSFCFLDIRSPGLGDTAMYLCATPEPTSSYEQYFGPGTRLTVT.

The chain uses TRBV12-5 and TRBJ2-4; 9 nucleotides match TRBD2. Germline V gene lookup returns CDR1 LGHNT and CDR2 FRNRAP. V lost 6 bases, J lost 9 bases, and 15 bases stayed unmatched. The length of the CDR3 is 16 residues. The CDR3 protein is CASGPGGAGGPGIQYF. The CDR3 bases are TGTGCTAGTGGCCCCGGAGGGGCGGGAGGGCCTGGCATTCAGTACTTC.

This CDR3 reads CASSLRWTGWDTIYF. In DNA, the CDR3 is TGTGCCAGCAGTTTGAGGTGGACAGGATGGGACACCATATATTTT. The chain has TRBV27 and TRBJ1-3, with TRBD1 matching over 7 bases. The CDR3 consists of 15 residues. The germline V gene has CDR1 MNHEY and CDR2 SMNVEV (reference sequence). J gave up 8 bases and V 3 bases, and 10 bases lay outside the gene matches.

This clone was recorded only once. This chain uses TRBV30 with TRBJ1-3; D unresolved. Trimming took 6 bases from V and 0 from J, leaving 9 bases between them. The germline gives CDR1 GTSNPN, CDR2 SVGIG (reference sequence). The CDR3 consists of 13 residues. CDR3 coding DNA: TGTGCCTGCCCCCGTACCTCTGGAAACACCATATATTTT. Amino acid sequence: CACPRTSGNTIYF.

Of note for this clone: An end of the junction differs from the germline gene, which may be a read error. This rearrangement joins TRBV5-1 to TRBJ1-1; D possibly corresponds to TRBD1 (6 bases). Germline V gives CDR1 SGHRS, CDR2 YFSETQ. The CDR3 sequence is 15 residues long. Here the CDR3 DNA reads TGCGCCAACAGCGGGATGGGACAATTGAACACTGAAGCTTTCTTT. Protein product: CANSGMGQLNTEAFF. The full variable domain, with the rest looked up from reference TRBV5-1 and TRBJ1-1, is KAGVTQTPRYLIKTRGQQVTLSCSPISGHRSVSWYQQTPGQGLQFLFEYFSETQRNKGNFPGRFSGRQFSNSRSEMNVSTLELGDSALYLCANSGMGQLNTEAFFGQGTRLTVV.

This clone was counted between two and nine times. The J gene is TRBJ2-2, the V gene TRBV30; TRBD2 aligns across 9 bases. CDR1 is GTSNPN, CDR2 SVGIG, per germline (reference sequence). The CDR3 consists of 15 residues. V lost 3 bases and J lost 4; bases outside the gene matches: 6. DNA of the CDR3: TGTGCCTGGAGGCGACTAGCGGCGAGCACCGGGGAGCTGTTTTTT. It translates to CAWRRLAASTGELFF.

As for this clone: This CDR3 fails to terminate in the conserved phenylalanine or tryptophan, so it likely reflects a read error. V and J are TRBV4-2 and TRBJ1-5, with D unclear. CDR3 size: 15 residues. V dropped 0 bases and J dropped 5 bases, with 11 bases sitting between them. Germline lookup yields CDR1 LGHNA and CDR2 YNFKEQ. CDR3 DNA: TGTGCCAGCAGCCAAGAAAGGCAAGGAGATCAGCCCCAGCATCTT. This encodes CASSQERQGDQPQHL.

This clone has a single count. This chain joins TRBV19 and TRBJ2-5; D may be TRBD1 or TRBD2 (5 bases each). V lost 0 bases, J lost 5 bases, and 13 bases lay in between. CDR3 length: 15 residues. Germline V lookup: CDR1 LNHDA, CDR2 SQIVND (reference sequence). In DNA, the CDR3 is TGTGCCAGTAGTATAGATTCGAGGGGTAGGGAGACCCAGTACTTC. Amino acids: CASSIDSRGRETQYF.

The rearrangement joins TRBV6-5 to TRBJ2-7, with 8 bases aligning to TRBD1. From germline, CDR1 is MNHEY and CDR2 SVGAGI. Germline trimming cut 7 bases from V and 2 bases from J; bases unmatched to any gene: 4. CDR3 length: 13 amino acids. CDR3 in amino acids: CASNDRGTYEQYF. The CDR3, as DNA: TGTGCCAGCAATGACAGGGGAACCTACGAGCAGTACTTC.

This clone was seen a handful of times. V and J are TRBV7-6 and TRBJ2-3; D may correspond to TRBD1 or TRBD2 (5 bases each). CDR1 is SGHVS, CDR2 FNYEAQ, per germline. Deletions cut 7 bases from V and 2 bases from J, with 16 bases between. The CDR3 is made up of 15 amino acids. In nucleotides, the CDR3 is TGTGCCAGCACCCCACTTGGGGGATTCACAGATACGCAGTATTTT. This sequence encodes CASTPLGGFTDTQYF.

This clone has a single count. The chain is built from TRBV29-1 and TRBJ1-1, with TRBD1 matching 9 bases. V dropped 6 bases and J dropped 5; count of bases not matched to a gene: 13. Germline V gene data show CDR1 as SQVTM and CDR2 as ANQGSEA. This CDR3 is 15 amino acids long. The CDR3 reads CSVVPGTGKGTEAFF. CDR3 sequence (DNA): TGCAGCGTCGTACCAGGGACAGGGAAGGGAACTGAAGCTTTCTTT.

The CDR3 loop is CASKSGGDEQFF. CDR3 in DNA: TGCGCCAGCAAATCAGGGGGGGATGAGCAGTTCTTC. The V and J genes are TRBV5-1 and TRBJ2-1; perhaps D is TRBD1 or TRBD2 (7 bases each). Germline values: CDR1 SGHRS, CDR2 YFSETQ. V was cut by 6 bases and J by 8 bases, with 12 bases left in between. This CDR3 region has 12 residues.

For this clone: This specimen includes other DNA sequences encoding the same CDR3. This chain connects TRBV5-6 to TRBJ1-3, with D maybe TRBD1 (5 bases). The CDR3 has 15 residues. V was cut by 2 bases and J by 0 bases, with 9 bases left in between. The germline CDR1 and CDR2 sequences are SGHDT and YYEEEE. CDR3 nucleotide sequence: TGTGCCAGCAGCTTTTTAGGGACCTCTGGAAACACCATATATTTT. This encodes CASSFLGTSGNTIYF.

The CDR3 region is CASSIRQSRPYNEQFF. CDR3 bases: TGTGCCAGCAGTATACGACAGAGCAGACCCTACAATGAGCAGTTCTTC. This sequence joins TRBV28 and TRBJ2-1; D perhaps matches TRBD1 (5 bases). Trimming took off 5 bases at V and 2 bases at J, with 16 bases between the two ends. Germline values: CDR1 MDHEN, CDR2 SYDVKM. The CDR3 has 16 amino acids.

The J gene is TRBJ1-1, the V gene TRBV6-1; D may be TRBD1 (6 bases). Trimming stripped 7 bases from V and 11 bases from J, with 17 bases between. Germline V gene sequence: CDR1 MNHNS, CDR2 SASEGT. This CDR3 has 12 amino acids. The CDR3 sequence is CASNNQQGSAFF. The CDR3 DNA sequence: TGTGCCAGCAATAACCAACAGGGTTCGGCTTTCTTT.

The CDR3 DNA sequence: TGTGCCTGGACTCGCTCTTCGGATACGCAGTATTTT. Protein product: CAWTRSSDTQYF. V gene TRBV30 combines with J gene TRBJ2-3; D not certain. The CDR3 is made up of 12 amino acids. V dropped 4 bases and J dropped 6 bases, with 11 bases sitting between them. Germline V CDR1 and CDR2: GTSNPN, SVGIG (reference sequence).

The genes are TRBV7-9 and TRBJ1-2; no clear D gene. CDR3 length: 15 residues. Trimming left V 5 bases short and J 5 bases short, with 18 bases between. CDR1 and CDR2 from the germline V gene are SEHNR and FQNEAQ (reference sequence). This chain's CDR3 is CASSLELDGIYGYTF. The DNA for the CDR3 is TGTGCCAGCAGCCTTGAACTGGACGGCATTTATGGCTACACCTTC.

The J gene is TRBJ2-4, the V gene TRBV6-1, with D hard to call. Germline lookup yields CDR1 MNHNS and CDR2 SASEGT. V lost 4 bases and J lost 0, with 10 bases in between. This CDR3 spans 15 amino acids. Written as DNA, the CDR3 is TGTGCCAGCAGTGTCTACCAGTTAGCCAAAAACATTCAGTACTTC. Translating it yields CASSVYQLAKNIQYF.

As concerns this clone: One end of the junction is discordant with germline, which a read error may explain. V gene TRBV6-1 combines with J gene TRBJ1-1, with 9 bases matching TRBD1. The CDR3 contains 13 residues. CDR1 and CDR2 (germline): MNHNS, SASEGT. The CDR3 reads CAGSPRDRAEAFF. The DNA of the CDR3 is TGTGCCGGCAGCCCTAGGGACAGGGCTGAAGCTTTCTTT.